The 10 T cell receptor beta chains below all came from one sample that was sequenced in a study of cytomegalovirus exposure and HLA in healthy donors. The PCR made use of 60 Vbeta and 13 Jbeta primers. Here immunoSEQ multiplex PCR was the method, and the copy in TCRdb shows in-frame clones only, minus some. Of hundreds of thousands of clones in the sample, about four fifths are singletons; the top ten hold 2.9%. Input material: PBMCs. These receptor sequences come from a man aged 30 to 39 in good health and CMV-seronegative.

This chain links TRBV5-1 with TRBJ2-2; D might be TRBD1 (6 bases). V was pared by 0 bases and J by 4 bases, with 10 bases between. The CDR3 sequence is 15 residues long. CDR1 and CDR2 from the germline V gene are SGHRS and YFSETQ. This CDR3 reads CASSLGQEATGELFF. The CDR3 DNA is TGCGCCAGCAGCTTGGGACAGGAGGCCACCGGGGAGCTGTTTTTT.

The chain recombines TRBV2 with TRBJ1-3, with 7 bases matching TRBD1. The CDR3 spans 15 residues. J lost 2 bases, V lost 5 bases, and 6 bases had no gene match. Germline V gives CDR1 SNHLY, CDR2 FYNNEI. The CDR3 nucleotides are TGTGCCAGCAGTCCAAGAACAGGGGCTGGAAACACCATATATTTT. This codes for CASSPRTGAGNTIYF.

This chain links TRBV28 with TRBJ1-1, with TRBD1 matching 8 bases. V trimming: 7 bases; J trimming: 1 base; junction bases outside the gene matches: 8. The CDR3 extends over 15 amino acids. Looked up from germline, CDR1 is MDHEN and CDR2 is SYDVKM. The CDR3 protein is CASNPRTGKNTEAFF. Written as DNA, the CDR3 is TGTGCCAGCAATCCAAGGACAGGGAAGAACACTGAAGCTTTCTTT.

This clone has a handful of counts. The chain is built from TRBV28 and TRBJ2-7, with D maybe TRBD1 (6 bases). The CDR3 has 14 residues. V was shortened by 10 bases and J by 1 base, with 17 bases between the two germline ends. Germline-derived CDR1 and CDR2 are MDHEN and SYDVKM. In nucleotides, the CDR3 is TGTGCCACCCGAAGGACAGTCAATTCCTACGAGCAGTACTTC. Amino acids: CATRRTVNSYEQYF.

This clone was seen only once. The rearrangement links TRBV5-1 to TRBJ2-7, with TRBD2 matching over 8 bases. The V gene's germline CDR1 is SGHRS and CDR2 YFSETQ. CDR3 length: 15 residues. J lost 0 bases, V lost 4 bases, and 6 bases had no gene match. For the CDR3, the DNA is TGCGCCAGCAGCGCCACGGGGGGGAGCTCCTACGAGCAGTACTTC. It codes for CASSATGGSSYEQYF.

J is TRBJ1-2 and V is TRBV27; 8 bases line up with TRBD1. Germline trimming cut 5 bases from V and 7 bases from J; bases unmatched to any gene: 3. The CDR3 is made up of 12 amino acids. Germline V lookup: CDR1 MNHEY, CDR2 SMNVEV (reference sequence). Written as DNA, the CDR3 is TGTGCCAGCAGTGACAGGGGACGTGGCTACACCTTC. It translates to CASSDRGRGYTF.

This clone came up a few times. At one boundary the junction diverges from the germline segment, which might be a read error. The chain couples TRBV18 to TRBJ2-6, with 12 bases fitting TRBD1. Germline CDR1 KGHSH, CDR2 LQKENI. The CDR3 extends over 18 amino acids. CDR3 DNA sequence: TGTGCCAGCTCACCAGGGGGGACAGGGGGCGCTGGGGCCAGCGTCCTGACTTTC. Its protein product is CASSPGGTGGAGASVLTF.

DNA for the CDR3: TGCGCCAGCAGCCAAGGGGTAGTGACTTTCTACAATGAGCAGTTCTTC. Translating it yields CASSQGVVTFYNEQFF. The V and J genes are TRBV5-1 and TRBJ2-1; weak D call: TRBD1 (5 bases). Per the germline V gene, CDR1 is SGHRS and CDR2 is YFSETQ. Trimming pared 4 bases from V and 3 bases from J, leaving 17 bases between. CDR3 size: 16 residues.

The rearrangement uses TRBV18 and TRBJ2-1; D may be TRBD2 (5 bases). Germline lookup yields CDR1 KGHSH and CDR2 LQKENI. Trimming took off 5 bases at V and 0 bases at J, with 11 bases between the two ends. This CDR3 is 15 amino acids long. CDR3 protein: CASSSGWDSYNEQFF. CDR3 nucleotides: TGTGCCAGCTCAAGCGGATGGGACTCCTACAATGAGCAGTTCTTC.

The chain links TRBV7-9 to TRBJ2-1, with 7 bases fitting TRBD2. Losses at the gene ends were 4 bases for V and 8 bases for J; bases not matched to a gene: 2. CDR1 is SEHNR and CDR2 is FQNEAQ in the germline V gene (reference sequence). The CDR3 is 12 amino acids. For the CDR3, the DNA is TGTGCCAGCAGCTGGGGGGGTCATGAGCAGTTCTTC. Protein: CASSWGGHEQFF.